The 7 T cell receptor beta chains listed next were all sequenced from one sample in a study of patients and donors after allogeneic stem cell transplantation. TCRdb re-called the RT-PCR reads with MiXCR, one entry per CDR3 protein. The sample has approximately 150,000 distinct CDR3 sequences, about 29% seen once. Sequencing input: blood, either unsorted or a sorted T cell fraction (not recorded which). These TCRs come from a human donor who was either an allogeneic HSCT recipient or a stem cell or donor lymphocyte infusion donor (not recorded which). It is not recorded whose cells these are; they may come from a transplant donor.

This clonotype has only a few counts. The V and J genes are TRBV2 and TRBJ1-2; D unresolved. Trimming took off 3 bases at V and 8 bases at J, with 13 bases between the two ends. The CDR3 is 13 residues long. The germline V gene has CDR1 SNHLY and CDR2 FYNNEI. CDR3 DNA: TGTGCCAGCAGTGAGGAATCCGTGGTCGGCTACACCTTC. Translating gives CASSEESVVGYTF.

The chain links TRBV28 to TRBJ2-7; no definite D call. This CDR3 has 11 residues. Germline loops: CDR1 MDHEN, CDR2 SYDVKM. V was trimmed by 7 bases and J by 4 bases, leaving 8 bases between them. The CDR3 DNA reads as TGTGCCAGCACCGTAAATTACGAGCAGTACTTC. As protein: CASTVNYEQYF.

The rearrangement uses TRBV15 and TRBJ2-7, with 7 bases lining up with TRBD1. V gave up 4 bases and J gave up 2 bases; unmatched junction bases: 5. The CDR3 loop spans 14 amino acids. Germline V gene sequence: CDR1 LNHNV, CDR2 YYDKDF (reference sequence). The CDR3 here is CATSMTGTTYEQYF. The CDR3 bases are TGTGCCACCAGCATGACAGGGACCACCTACGAGCAGTACTTC.

The sample holds a few counts of this clonotype. The V gene is TRBV27, the J gene TRBJ2-3; TRBD2 is a possible D gene (6 bases). The CDR3 runs to 13 residues. CDR1 MNHEY and CDR2 SMNVEV come from the germline V gene (reference sequence). V lost 7 bases to trimming and J lost 2 bases, with 10 bases between them. CDR3 bases: TGTGCCAGCACTGGGGGGATCACAGATACGCAGTATTTT. Translated, it gives CASTGGITDTQYF.

Only a few counts were recorded for this clonotype. The chain uses TRBV4-3 and TRBJ1-6; the D is unclear. Germline CDR1 LGHNA, CDR2 YSLEER. The V and J ends lost 0 bases and 7 bases respectively, with 10 bases between them. The CDR3 length is 15 residues. The CDR3 DNA sequence: TGCGCCAGCAGCCAAGATCCGGACCCCAATTCACCCCTCCACTTT. Translating gives CASSQDPDPNSPLHF.

Only a few counts were recorded for this clonotype. V usage is TRBV28 and J usage is TRBJ1-6; D remains unclear. CDR3 length: 20 residues. The germline CDR1 and CDR2 sequences are MDHEN and SYDVKM. The V and J ends lost 2 bases and 0 bases respectively, with 20 bases between them. CDR3 DNA sequence: TGTGCCAGCAGTTTAGGGCCGGTAGGACCCAGGAGCTCCTATAATTCACCCCTCCACTTT. This gives the protein CASSLGPVGPRSSYNSPLHF.

This chain joins TRBV15 and TRBJ1-2; perhaps TRBD1 as D (5 bases). Germline V gene sequence: CDR1 LNHNV, CDR2 YYDKDF (reference sequence). V shed 0 bases and J shed 6 bases, with 20 bases lying between them. The CDR3 consists of 17 residues. CDR3 in DNA: TGTGCCACCAGCAGAGATCGATCAACCCAGGGCAGCCATGGCTACACCTTC. Its translation: CATSRDRSTQGSHGYTF. Full variable domain (missing parts from reference TRBV15 and TRBJ1-2): DAMVIQNPRYQVTQFGKPVTLSCSQTLNHNVMYWYQQKSSQAPKLLFHYYDKDFNNEADTPDNFQSRRPNTSFCFLDIRSPGLGDTAMYLCATSRDRSTQGSHGYTFGSGTRLTVV.